A single T cell receptor beta chain is shown here with its context. Its antigen is as yet unknown. Other DNA sequences in the same sample also yield this CDR3. The data belong to a study of cytomegalovirus exposure and HLA in healthy donors. A multiplex PCR was run with 60 Vbeta primers and 13 Jbeta primers. The protocol was immunoSEQ multiplex PCR, while the TCRdb copy is restricted to in-frame clones and leaves out a portion. Altogether about 130,000 clones are present, 76% being singletons, with the ten largest covering around 2.1%. Study-level findings and limits: TCR association rates varied by HLA locus in a later analysis, with DRB1 highest and HLA-C lowest. Analysis was carried out at a later point, and it linked a missense DCLRE1C variant to TCR beta V- and J-gene trimming. TCR beta sequences reportedly predicted most subjects' HLA-A and HLA-B alleles accurately. The authors later found HLA-associated TCR beta chains more clonally expanded than equally common others.

The CDR3 is 14 residues long. Germline V gene lookup returns CDR1 KGHSH and CDR2 LQKENI. The J segment lost 2 bases and the V segment lost 3 bases, leaving 1 base of the junction unmatched. The material sequenced was PBMCs. The chain links TRBV18 to TRBJ1-2; 9 positions match TRBD1. This sequence originates from a man aged 45 to 65 in good health and CMV-seronegative. The CDR3 sequence is CASSPGTGNYGYTF. The CDR3 region has the DNA TGTGCCAGCTCACCCGGGACAGGGAACTATGGCTACACCTTC.